One and the same sample provided the 10 T cell receptor beta chains below, sequenced in a study of blood T cell repertoires in COVID-19. The method was immunoSEQ multiplex PCR; TCRdb's version includes in-frame clones alone and lacks a portion of them. The table includes roughly 250,000 clones, 83% detected once. The sequencing input was peripheral blood. These TCRs come from a human donor in a cohort sampled during active COVID-19.

This clone was seen just once. The chain combines TRBV11-2 with TRBJ2-1; TRBD1 matches 8 bases. The J segment lost 0 bases and the V segment lost 1 base, leaving 2 bases of the junction unmatched. Per the germline V gene, CDR1 is SGHAT and CDR2 is FQNNGV. The CDR3 loop spans 16 amino acids. DNA of the CDR3: TGTGCCAGCAGCTTAGTGGGACAGGTCTCCTACAATGAGCAGTTCTTC. Protein product: CASSLVGQVSYNEQFF.

The chain carries TRBV19 and TRBJ1-2; 10 bases match TRBD1. Germline assignment: CDR1 LNHDA and CDR2 SQIVND (reference sequence). The V and J ends lost 5 bases and 6 bases, in that order; junction bases with no gene match: 9. The CDR3 has 15 residues. CDR3 amino acids: CASSFFSGTGDGYTF. CDR3 sequence (DNA): TGTGCCAGTAGTTTCTTCTCCGGGACAGGGGATGGCTACACCTTC.

The V call is TRBV19, the J call TRBJ1-6; TRBD1 agrees at 8 bases. The CDR3 is 13 amino acids. Unmatched junction bases numbered 8, after V lost 9 bases and J lost 10 bases. Per germline, CDR1 LNHDA and CDR2 SQIVND (reference sequence). The CDR3 spells CASRGQDGSPLHF. For the CDR3, the DNA is TGTGCCAGCAGGGGACAGGACGGATCACCCCTCCACTTT.

The gene calls are TRBV18 and TRBJ2-7; 7 bases map to TRBD1. The germline gives CDR1 KGHSH, CDR2 LQKENI. The CDR3 length is 16 residues. V lost 2 bases, J lost 3 bases, and 10 bases stayed unmatched. This CDR3 reads CASSPAGDRVNYEQYF. The CDR3 DNA reads as TGTGCCAGCTCACCAGCCGGAGACAGGGTCAACTACGAGCAGTACTTC.

This chain links TRBV3-1 (or the pseudogene TRBV3-2) with TRBJ2-7; 10 bases fit TRBD2. CDR3 length equals 16 residues. The germline gives CDR1 LGHDT, CDR2 YNNKEL (reference sequence). Trimming at V came to 4 bases and at J to 2 bases, leaving 8 bases not matched to a gene. In DNA form, the CDR3 reads TGTGCCAGCAGCCCTCAGTGGCTAGCGGGAGCCTACGAGCAGTACTTC. Translation gives CASSPQWLAGAYEQYF.

This rearrangement joins TRBV3-1 (or the pseudogene TRBV3-2) to TRBJ2-7, with a possible D match to TRBD1 (6 bases). The CDR3 has 14 amino acids. V lost 4 bases, J lost 3 bases, and 13 bases lay in between. Looked up from germline, CDR1 is LGHDT and CDR2 is YNNKEL (reference sequence). The CDR3, as DNA: TGTGCCAGCAGCCCGCCCAGGGGCCTCTACGAGCAGTACTTC. Translating it yields CASSPPRGLYEQYF.

J is TRBJ2-1 and V is TRBV19; D ambiguous. Per the germline V gene, CDR1 is LNHDA and CDR2 is SQIVND (reference sequence). Between the trimmed V and J ends, which lost 0 bases and 4 bases, there was a span of 4 bases. The CDR3 totals 13 residues. The CDR3 protein is CASSIDPYNEQFF. The CDR3 DNA reads TGTGCCAGTAGTATAGATCCGTACAATGAGCAGTTCTTC.

The rearrangement joins TRBV18 to TRBJ1-1, with D uncertain. Per the germline V gene, CDR1 is KGHSH and CDR2 is LQKENI. Trimming removed 0 bases at V and 4 bases at J, with 12 bases between. CDR3 length equals 15 residues. CDR3 coding DNA: TGTGCCAGCTCACCACCGAACGGGTATGGCACTGAAGCTTTCTTT. This codes for CASSPPNGYGTEAFF.

CDR3 sequence (DNA): TGTGCCAGTAGTTCGGGACAGCTGAGCTATGGCTACACCTTC. Translating gives CASSSGQLSYGYTF. The gene calls are TRBV19 and TRBJ1-2; 7 bases are shared with TRBD1. In germline, CDR1 is LNHDA, CDR2 SQIVND (reference sequence). V was pared by 5 bases and J by 4 bases, with 7 bases of the junction left unmatched. The CDR3 consists of 14 residues.

The chain joins TRBV9 to TRBJ2-2; the D gene is possibly TRBD2 (5 bases). The CDR3 is made up of 13 amino acids. The germline V and J ends were trimmed by 1 base and 6 bases, with 7 bases remaining between them. The germline V gene encodes CDR1 SGDLS and CDR2 YYNGEE. CDR3 sequence (DNA): TGTGCCAGCAGCGTACGTAGCGCCGGGGAGCTGTTTTTT. The encoded protein is CASSVRSAGELFF.